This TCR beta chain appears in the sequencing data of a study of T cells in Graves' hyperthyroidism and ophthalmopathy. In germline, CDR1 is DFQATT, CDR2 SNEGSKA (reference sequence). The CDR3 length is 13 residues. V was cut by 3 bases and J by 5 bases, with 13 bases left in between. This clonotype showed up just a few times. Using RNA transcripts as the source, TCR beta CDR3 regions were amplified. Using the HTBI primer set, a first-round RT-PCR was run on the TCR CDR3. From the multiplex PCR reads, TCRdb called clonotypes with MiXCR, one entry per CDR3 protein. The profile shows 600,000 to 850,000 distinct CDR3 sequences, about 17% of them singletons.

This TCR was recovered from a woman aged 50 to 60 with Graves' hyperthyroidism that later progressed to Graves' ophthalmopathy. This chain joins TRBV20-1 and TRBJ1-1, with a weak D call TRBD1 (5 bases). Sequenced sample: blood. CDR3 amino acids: CSASRLGETEAFF. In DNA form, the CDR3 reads TGCAGTGCTAGCCGACTGGGGGAGACTGAAGCTTTCTTT.